The entry below describes one T cell receptor beta chain. Its matching antigen is unknown. The data derive from a study of cytomegalovirus exposure and HLA in healthy donors. In the PCR, 60 Vbeta and 13 Jbeta primers were used. Assay: immunoSEQ multiplex PCR; the TCRdb copy retains only in-frame clones and omits some. The sample lists 150,000 to 200,000 clones, 65% to 70% occurring once. Germline CDR1 reads GTSNPN; CDR2 reads SVGIG (reference sequence). The CDR3 is 13 residues long. V was cut by 3 bases and J by 3 bases, with 12 bases left in between. Study-wide findings and caveats: Researchers counted roughly 150 TCR beta chains as cytomegalovirus-associated. Later analysis found that TCR beta chains associated with HLA were more clonally expanded than other, equally common chains.

Sample: PBMCs. This TCR derives from a woman aged 18-35 years in good health and CMV-seropositive. The chain recombines TRBV30 with TRBJ2-7; possible D gene TRBD2, 6 bases. CDR3 amino acids: CAWSRDFGYEQYF. CDR3 nucleotides: TGTGCCTGGAGCCGGGACTTCGGCTACGAGCAGTACTTC.